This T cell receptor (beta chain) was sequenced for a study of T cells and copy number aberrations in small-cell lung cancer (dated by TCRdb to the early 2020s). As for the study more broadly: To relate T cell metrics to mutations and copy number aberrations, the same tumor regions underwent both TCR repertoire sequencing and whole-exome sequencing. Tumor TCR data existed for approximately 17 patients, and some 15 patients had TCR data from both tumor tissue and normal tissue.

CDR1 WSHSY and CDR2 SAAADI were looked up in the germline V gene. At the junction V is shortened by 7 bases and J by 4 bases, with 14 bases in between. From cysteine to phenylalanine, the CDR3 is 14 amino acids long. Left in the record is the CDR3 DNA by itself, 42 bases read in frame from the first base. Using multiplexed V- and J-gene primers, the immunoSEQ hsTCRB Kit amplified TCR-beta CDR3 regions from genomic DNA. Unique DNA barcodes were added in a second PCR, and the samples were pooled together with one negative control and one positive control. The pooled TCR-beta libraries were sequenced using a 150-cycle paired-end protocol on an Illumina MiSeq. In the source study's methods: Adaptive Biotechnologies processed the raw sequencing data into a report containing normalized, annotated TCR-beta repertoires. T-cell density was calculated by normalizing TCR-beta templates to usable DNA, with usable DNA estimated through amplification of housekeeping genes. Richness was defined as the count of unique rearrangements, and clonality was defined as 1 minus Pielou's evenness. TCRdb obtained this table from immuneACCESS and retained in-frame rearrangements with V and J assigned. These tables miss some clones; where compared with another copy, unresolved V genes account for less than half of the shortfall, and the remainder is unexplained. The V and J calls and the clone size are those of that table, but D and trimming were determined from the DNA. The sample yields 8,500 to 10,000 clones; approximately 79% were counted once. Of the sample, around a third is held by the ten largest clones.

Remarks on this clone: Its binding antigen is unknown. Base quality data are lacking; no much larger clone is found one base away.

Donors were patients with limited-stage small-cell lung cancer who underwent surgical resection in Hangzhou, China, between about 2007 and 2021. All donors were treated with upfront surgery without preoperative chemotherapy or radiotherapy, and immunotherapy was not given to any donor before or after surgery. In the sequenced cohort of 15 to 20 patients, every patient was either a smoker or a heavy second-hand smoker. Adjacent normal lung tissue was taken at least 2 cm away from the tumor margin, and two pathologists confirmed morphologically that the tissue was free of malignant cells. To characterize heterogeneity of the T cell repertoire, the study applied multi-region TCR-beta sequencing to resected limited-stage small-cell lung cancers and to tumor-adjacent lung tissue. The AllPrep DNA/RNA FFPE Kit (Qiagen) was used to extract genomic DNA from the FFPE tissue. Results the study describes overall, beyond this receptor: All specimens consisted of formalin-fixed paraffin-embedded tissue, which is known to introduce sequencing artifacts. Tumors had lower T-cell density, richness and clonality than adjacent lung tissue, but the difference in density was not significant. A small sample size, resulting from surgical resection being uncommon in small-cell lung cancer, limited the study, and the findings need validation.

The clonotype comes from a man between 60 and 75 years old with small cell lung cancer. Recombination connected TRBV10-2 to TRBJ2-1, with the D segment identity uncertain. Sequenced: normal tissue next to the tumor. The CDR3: CASKKELSYNEQFF. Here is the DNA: TGCGCCAGCAAGAAGGAGTTATCTTACAATGAGCAGTTCTTC.